The entry below describes one T cell receptor beta chain. Its antigen has not been determined. Qualities for individual bases were not recorded, and no much larger clone is one base off. The CDR3 measures 14 amino acids from cysteine to phenylalanine. Here the CDR3 DNA is all that survives: 42 bases in frame from base 1. Relative to germline, V is 3 bases shorter and J is 8 bases shorter, with 14 bases between their ends. Taken from the germline V gene (reference sequence), the CDR1 and CDR2 loops are MNHEY and SMNVEV. This sample is part of a study of blood T cell repertoires in COVID-19 (dated by TCRdb to 2018 to 2021). The study in broad terms: The collaborator samples originated in the United States, Italy and Spain and spanned the acute and convalescent phases of COVID-19. The sample metadata nearly always contained a de-identified subject ID, COVID-19 status, age in years and sex. Where available, HLA class I and class II types were obtained from metadata supplied by the sample provider rather than from assay-based typing. A freely available public database, intended as a resource for researchers studying the immune response to SARS-CoV-2, is where the repertoires were released. The samples were drawn from two sources: the first 160 participants of the ongoing ImmuneRACE study, and fewer than 1,500 subjects contributed by 6 global collaborators. The prospective study material was composed of cDNA or gDNA derived from T cells, B-cell-depleted T cells, or PBMCs. Subjects who had been exposed to COVID-19, were actively infected with it, or had recovered from it provided the deeply sampled blood TCRbeta repertoires that made up the dataset. Overall results and qualifications from the work: The amount of clinical and demographic metadata varied by source and participant and was provided uncurated.

The immunoSEQ Assay, a bias-controlled multiplex PCR, was used to amplify TCRbeta CDR3 regions from genomic DNA. The source study handled its data this way. Nucleated cell counts per sample were estimated from amplification of reference gene primers within the assay. To quantify the absolute abundance of each unique TCRbeta CDR3 rearrangement, sequence reads were collapsed and filtered. For each sample, productive Simpson clonality was calculated as the square root of Simpson's diversity index over productive rearrangements. In its TCRdb copy, this immuneACCESS table keeps in-frame sequences only and misses some clones. Where compared with another copy, unresolved V genes explain less than half of these, and the others have no known cause. D and trimming were read from the DNA, whereas the V and J calls and clone size are those reported in that table. In all, the sample holds some 90,000 clones, and roughly 80% of those were seen once. The ten largest clonotypes hold approximately 4.5% of the sample.

Whole blood was collected in K2EDTA tubes by collaborating institutions according to the institutions' own protocols. Collaborator samples were shipped for TCRbeta analysis as frozen whole blood, isolated PBMCs, or DNA extracted from either sample type. Sequencing input: peripheral blood. The V gene is TRBV27 and the J gene is TRBJ2-1; a weak D assignment points to TRBD1 (6 bases agree). The TCR originated in a man in his sixties with acute or convalescent COVID-19. In nucleotide form, the sequence is TGTGCCAGCAGTTTCTACAGGGAAGGGCATGAGCAGTTCTTC. This is translated as CASSFYREGHEQFF.